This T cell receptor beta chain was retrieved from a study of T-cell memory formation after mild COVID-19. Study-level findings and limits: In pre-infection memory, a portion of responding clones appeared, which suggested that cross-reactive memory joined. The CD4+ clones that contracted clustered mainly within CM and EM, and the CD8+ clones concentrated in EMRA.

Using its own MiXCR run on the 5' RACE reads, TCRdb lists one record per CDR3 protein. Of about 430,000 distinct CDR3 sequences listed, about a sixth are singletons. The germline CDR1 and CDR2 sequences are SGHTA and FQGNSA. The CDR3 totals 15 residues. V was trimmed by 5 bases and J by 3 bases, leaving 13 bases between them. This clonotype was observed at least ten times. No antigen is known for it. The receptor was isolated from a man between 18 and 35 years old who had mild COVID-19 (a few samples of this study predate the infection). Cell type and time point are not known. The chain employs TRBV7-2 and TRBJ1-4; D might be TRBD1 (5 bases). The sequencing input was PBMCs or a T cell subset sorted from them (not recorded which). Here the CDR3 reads CASSQGMRSNEKLFF. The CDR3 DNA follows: TGTGCCAGCAGCCAGGGTATGCGTTCTAATGAAAAACTGTTTTTT.